Each of the 20 T cell receptor beta chains below was sequenced from the same sample in a study of blood T cell repertoires in COVID-19. TCRdb's table, derived via immunoSEQ multiplex PCR, lists solely in-frame clones and lacks some. The data show 29,000 or so clones, with about 92% seen just once and over 2% held by the top ten. Sequenced sample: peripheral blood. The receptor source for this set is a man in his fifties with active COVID-19.

The chain couples TRBV29-1 to TRBJ2-5; D is possibly TRBD2 (5 bases). Germline values: CDR1 SQVTM, CDR2 ANQGSEA. V was cut by 7 bases and J by 5 bases, with 14 bases left in between. This CDR3 is built from 12 residues. CDR3 nucleotide sequence: TGCAGCGCCCAGGAGGAGTGGGAGACCCAGTACTTC. Its translation is CSAQEEWETQYF.

The chain uses TRBV24-1 and TRBJ2-1; 7 positions match TRBD2. CDR1 KGHDR and CDR2 SFDVKD come from the germline V gene. V was clipped by 11 bases and J by 8 bases; unmatched bases: 11. This CDR3 has 13 amino acids. CDR3 region: CASPGLPIYEQFF. The CDR3 DNA reads as TGTGCCAGTCCGGGACTACCAATCTATGAGCAGTTCTTC.

This clone appeared once. V gene TRBV28 combines with J gene TRBJ1-1; unclear D gene. Looked up from germline, CDR1 is MDHEN and CDR2 is SYDVKM. This CDR3 region has 13 residues. V was cut by 6 bases and J by 1 base, with 9 bases left in between. The CDR3 here is CASSPAGNTEAFF. The CDR3 DNA is TGTGCCAGCAGCCCTGCAGGGAACACTGAAGCTTTCTTT.

V gene TRBV7-9 combines with J gene TRBJ1-4; D not certain. Germline V gene lookup returns CDR1 SEHNR and CDR2 FQNEAQ (reference sequence). CDR3 length: 15 residues. Trimming removed 2 bases from V and 8 bases from J, with 15 bases in between. The CDR3 spells CASSLITREGEKLFF. CDR3 sequence (DNA): TGTGCCAGCAGCTTAATCACAAGGGAGGGCGAAAAACTGTTTTTT.

The genes are TRBV5-1 and TRBJ2-5, with TRBD1 matching over 7 bases. The V gene's germline CDR1 is SGHRS and CDR2 YFSETQ. The CDR3 length is 14 residues. Trimming took 0 bases from V and 4 from J; bases not matched to a gene: 3. CDR3 DNA: TGCGCCAGCAGCTTGGAAGGGGGCCGAGAGACCCAGTACTTC. This gives the protein CASSLEGGRETQYF.

The chain employs TRBV3-1 (or the pseudogene TRBV3-2) and TRBJ1-5; the match to TRBD1 covers 10 bases. V lost 1 base and J lost 6; bases outside the gene matches: 3. The CDR3 covers 15 residues. The germline V gene has CDR1 LGHDT and CDR2 YNNKEL (reference sequence). The CDR3 spells CASSQAGQGFQPQHF. The CDR3 coding sequence is TGTGCCAGCAGCCAAGCGGGACAGGGGTTTCAGCCCCAGCATTTT.

This chain uses TRBV12-3 or TRBV12-4 with TRBJ2-7; 10 nucleotides match TRBD1. The ends lost 7 bases at V and 3 bases at J; junction bases unmatched: 3. This CDR3 has 13 residues. DNA for the CDR3: TGTGCCAGCAAGGGGACAGGGGTCTACGAGCAGTACTTC. This codes for CASKGTGVYEQYF.

The chain links TRBV27 to TRBJ1-1; maybe TRBD1 (6 bases). The V gene's germline CDR1 is MNHEY and CDR2 SMNVEV (reference sequence). Trimming shortened V by 5 bases and J by 1 base, and 17 bases separated the two germline ends. This CDR3 region has 16 residues. CDR3 protein: CASSHSPEQGNTEAFF. The CDR3, as DNA: TGTGCCAGCAGTCATAGTCCTGAACAGGGGAACACTGAAGCTTTCTTT.

The chain links TRBV6-5 to TRBJ1-1; weak D call: TRBD1 (6 bases). CDR3 length: 13 residues. Germline V gene sequence: CDR1 MNHEY, CDR2 SVGAGI. Trimming stripped 8 bases from V and 8 bases from J, with 18 bases between. The CDR3 loop reads CASCRTDGFEAFF. DNA for the CDR3: TGTGCCAGCTGCAGGACAGATGGATTCGAAGCTTTCTTT.

The chain uses TRBV4-1 and TRBJ1-1, with 8 bases identical to TRBD1. The CDR3 covers 17 residues. Unmatched junction bases numbered 11, after V lost 0 bases and J lost 5 bases. The V gene's germline CDR1 is MGHRA and CDR2 YSYEKL. The CDR3: CASSQDKGTGGRTEAFF. The DNA for the CDR3 is TGCGCCAGCAGCCAAGATAAGGGAACAGGGGGTCGAACTGAAGCTTTCTTT.

The chain is built from TRBV4-1 and TRBJ2-5; 11 bases agree with TRBD1. From germline, CDR1 is MGHRA and CDR2 YSYEKL. V shed 1 base, J shed 5 bases, and the junction held 3 bases outside the gene matches. The CDR3 has 15 residues. The CDR3, as DNA: TGCGCCAGCAGCCAAGCGAGGACAGGGGGCGAGACCCAGTACTTC. Translating gives CASSQARTGGETQYF.

The genes are TRBV27 and TRBJ2-2; TRBD2 matches at 7 bases. With 3 bases clipped from V and 0 bases from J, the junction kept 4 bases outside the gene matches. The CDR3 extends over 16 amino acids. The germline V gene has CDR1 MNHEY and CDR2 SMNVEV (reference sequence). The CDR3: CASSLAGVTNTGELFF. CDR3 bases: TGTGCCAGCAGTTTGGCGGGGGTCACGAACACCGGGGAGCTGTTTTTT.

This clone was detected once. This chain uses TRBV12-3 or TRBV12-4 with TRBJ2-3; D is perhaps TRBD1 (5 bases). V dropped 4 bases and J dropped 3 bases, with 8 bases sitting between them. The CDR3 is 13 amino acids. The CDR3 region has the DNA TGTGCCAGCAGTTCATACAGGACAGATACGCAGTATTTT. Amino acid sequence: CASSSYRTDTQYF.

The chain carries TRBV11-2 and TRBJ2-1, with 12 positions matching TRBD2. The ends lost 1 base at V and 7 bases at J; junction bases unmatched: 5. CDR1 SGHAT and CDR2 FQNNGV come from the germline V gene. CDR3 length: 16 amino acids. The CDR3 reads CASSLGLAGVGNEQFF. The CDR3 DNA is TGTGCCAGCAGCTTAGGACTAGCGGGAGTAGGGAATGAGCAGTTCTTC.

This clone was detected only once. The gene calls are TRBV21-1 and TRBJ2-3; the DNA was not used to check the table's D call, TRBD1. TRBV21-1 is annotated as a pseudogene. The CDR3 consists of 16 residues. CDR3 in amino acids: CASSKHPGWSTDTQYF. CDR3 DNA: TGTGCCAGCAGCAAACACCCAGGATGGTCCACAGATACGCAGTATTTT.

V usage is TRBV9 and J usage is TRBJ2-5; D may be TRBD2 (5 bases). With 1 base removed from V and 6 bases from J, the gap between germline ends came to 16 bases. This CDR3 is built from 15 residues. Germline-derived CDR1 and CDR2 are SGDLS and YYNGEE. For the CDR3, the DNA is TGTGCCAGCAGCGTATCCCCGGGGTCGTGGCAGACCCAGTACTTC. It translates to CASSVSPGSWQTQYF.

This rearrangement joins TRBV25-1 to TRBJ1-6; D is uncertain. Germline values: CDR1 MGHDK, CDR2 SYGVNS. V lost 4 bases and J lost 6, with 7 bases in between. CDR3 length: 13 residues. The CDR3 DNA follows: TGTGCCAGCAGTGTCAGCGTTAATTCACCCCTCCACTTT. Translation: CASSVSVNSPLHF. Using reference TRBV25-1 and TRBJ1-6 for the parts outside the CDR3, the full variable domain is EADIYQTPRYLVIGTGKKITLECSQTMGHDKMYWYQQDPGMELHLIHYSYGVNSTEKGDLSSESTVSRIRTEHFPLTLESARPSHTSQYLCASSVSVNSPLHFGNGTRLTVT.

J is TRBJ1-4 and V is TRBV2, with D possibly being TRBD1 (5 bases). The CDR3 totals 14 residues. V lost 3 bases and J lost 3, with 8 bases in between. CDR1 is SNHLY and CDR2 is FYNNEI in the germline V gene. Written as DNA, the CDR3 is TGTGCCAGCAGTGAGGTGACAGCTAATGAAAAACTGTTTTTT. Translating gives CASSEVTANEKLFF.

The rearrangement links TRBV6-4 to TRBJ2-1; 7 nucleotides line up with TRBD2. The germline CDR1 and CDR2 sequences are MRHNA and SNTAGT. The ends lost 5 bases at V and 8 bases at J; junction bases unmatched: 12. The CDR3 sequence is 15 residues long. This CDR3 is CASSPRGGRRDEQFF. CDR3 nucleotide sequence: TGTGCCAGCAGTCCCAGAGGCGGGAGAAGAGATGAGCAGTTCTTC.

CDR3 residues: CASSQNLGNYGYTF. Here the CDR3 DNA reads TGTGCCAGCAGCCAAAACCTTGGCAACTATGGCTACACCTTC. The chain has TRBV3-1 (or the pseudogene TRBV3-2) and TRBJ1-2; the D is unclear. CDR3 size: 14 residues. Trimming took off 2 bases at V and 2 bases at J, with 9 bases between the two ends. Germline V gives CDR1 LGHDT, CDR2 YNNKEL (reference sequence).